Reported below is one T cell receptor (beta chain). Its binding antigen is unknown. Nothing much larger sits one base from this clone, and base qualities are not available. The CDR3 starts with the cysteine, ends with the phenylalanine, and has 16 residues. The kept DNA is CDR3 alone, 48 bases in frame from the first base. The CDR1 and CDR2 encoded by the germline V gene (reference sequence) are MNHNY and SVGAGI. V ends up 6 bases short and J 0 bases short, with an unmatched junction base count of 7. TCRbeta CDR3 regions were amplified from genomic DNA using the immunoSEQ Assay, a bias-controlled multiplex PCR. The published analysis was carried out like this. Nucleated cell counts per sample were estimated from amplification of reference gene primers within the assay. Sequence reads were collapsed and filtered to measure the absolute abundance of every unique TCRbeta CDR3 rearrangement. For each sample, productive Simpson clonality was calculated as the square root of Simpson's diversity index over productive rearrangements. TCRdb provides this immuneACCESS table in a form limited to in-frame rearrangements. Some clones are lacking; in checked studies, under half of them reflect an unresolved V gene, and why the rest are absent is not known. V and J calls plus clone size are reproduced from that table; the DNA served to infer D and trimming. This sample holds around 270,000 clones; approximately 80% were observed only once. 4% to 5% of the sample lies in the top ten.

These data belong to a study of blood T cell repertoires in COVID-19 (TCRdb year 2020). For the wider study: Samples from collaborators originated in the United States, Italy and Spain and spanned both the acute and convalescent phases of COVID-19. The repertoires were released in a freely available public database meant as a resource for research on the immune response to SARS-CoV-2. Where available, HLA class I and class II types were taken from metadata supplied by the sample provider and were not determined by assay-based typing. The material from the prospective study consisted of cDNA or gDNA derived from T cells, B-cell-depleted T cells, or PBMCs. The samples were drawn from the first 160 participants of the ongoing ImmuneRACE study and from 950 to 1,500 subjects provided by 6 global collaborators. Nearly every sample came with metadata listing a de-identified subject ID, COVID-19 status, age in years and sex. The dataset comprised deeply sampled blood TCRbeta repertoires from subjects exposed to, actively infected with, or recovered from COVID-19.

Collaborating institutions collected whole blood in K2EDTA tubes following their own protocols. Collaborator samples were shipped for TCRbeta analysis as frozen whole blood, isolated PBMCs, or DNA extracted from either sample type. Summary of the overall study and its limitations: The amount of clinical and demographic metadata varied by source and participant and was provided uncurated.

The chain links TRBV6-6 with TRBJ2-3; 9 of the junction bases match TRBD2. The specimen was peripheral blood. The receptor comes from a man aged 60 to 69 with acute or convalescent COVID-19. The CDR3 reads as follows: CASRTHLAGSTDTQYF. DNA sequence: TGTGCCAGCAGGACTCACCTAGCGGGGAGCACAGATACGCAGTATTTT.